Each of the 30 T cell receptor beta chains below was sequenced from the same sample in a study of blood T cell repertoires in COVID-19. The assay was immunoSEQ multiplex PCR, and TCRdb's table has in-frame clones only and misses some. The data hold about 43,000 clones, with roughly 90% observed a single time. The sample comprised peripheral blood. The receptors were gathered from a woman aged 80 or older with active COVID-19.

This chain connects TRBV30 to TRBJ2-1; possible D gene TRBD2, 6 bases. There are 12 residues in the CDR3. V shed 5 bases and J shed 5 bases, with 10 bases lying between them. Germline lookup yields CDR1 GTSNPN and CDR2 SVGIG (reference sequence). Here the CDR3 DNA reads TGTGCCTGGGGGCGGGAAGACAATGAGCAGTTCTTC. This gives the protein CAWGREDNEQFF. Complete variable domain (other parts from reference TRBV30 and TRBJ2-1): SQTIHQWPATLVQPVGSPLSLECTVEGTSNPNLYWYRQAAGRGLQLLFYSVGIGQISSEVPQNLSASRPQDRQFILSSKKLLLSDSGFYLCAWGREDNEQFFGPGTRLTVL.

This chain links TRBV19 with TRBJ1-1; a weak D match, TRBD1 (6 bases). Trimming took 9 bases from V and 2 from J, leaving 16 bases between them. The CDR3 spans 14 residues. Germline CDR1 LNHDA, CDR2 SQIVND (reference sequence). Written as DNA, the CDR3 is TGTGCCAGCACTCCGCAGGGGAGAAACACTGAAGCTTTCTTT. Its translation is CASTPQGRNTEAFF. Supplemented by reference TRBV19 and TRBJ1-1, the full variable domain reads DGGITQSPKYLFRKEGQNVTLSCEQNLNHDAMYWYRQDPGQGLRLIYYSQIVNDFQKGDIAEGYSVSREKKESFPLTVTSAQKNPTAFYLCASTPQGRNTEAFFGQGTRLTVV.

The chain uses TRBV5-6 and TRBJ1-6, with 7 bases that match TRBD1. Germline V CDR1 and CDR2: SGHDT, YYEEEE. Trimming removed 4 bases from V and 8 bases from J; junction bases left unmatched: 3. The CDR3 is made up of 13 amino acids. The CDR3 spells CASSTTGDSPLHF. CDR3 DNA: TGTGCCAGCAGCACCACAGGGGATTCACCCCTCCACTTT. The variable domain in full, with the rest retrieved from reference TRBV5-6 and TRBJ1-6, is DAGVTQSPTHLIKTRGQQVTLRCSPKSGHDTVSWYQQALGQGPQFIFQYYEEEERQRGNFPDRFSGHQFPNYSSELNVNALLLGDSALYLCASSTTGDSPLHFGNGTRLTVT.

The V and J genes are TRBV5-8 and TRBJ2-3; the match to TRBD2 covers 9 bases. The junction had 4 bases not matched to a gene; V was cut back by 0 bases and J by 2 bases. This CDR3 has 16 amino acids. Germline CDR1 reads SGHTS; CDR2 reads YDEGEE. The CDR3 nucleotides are TGTGCCAGCAGCTTGGGGATAGCGGGGGCCACAGATACGCAGTATTTT. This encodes CASSLGIAGATDTQYF. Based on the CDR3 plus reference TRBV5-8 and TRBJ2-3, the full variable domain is EAGVTQSPTHLIKTRGQQATLRCSPISGHTSVYWYQQALGLGLQFLLWYDEGEERNRGNFPPRFSGRQFPNYSSELNVNALELEDSALYLCASSLGIAGATDTQYFGPGTRLTVL.

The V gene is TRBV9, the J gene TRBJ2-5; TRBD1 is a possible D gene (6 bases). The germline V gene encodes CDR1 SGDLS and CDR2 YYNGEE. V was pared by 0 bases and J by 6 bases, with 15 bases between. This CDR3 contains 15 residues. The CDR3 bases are TGTGCCAGCAGCGTAGCTTGGCAGGGGTCGCAGACCCAGTACTTC. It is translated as CASSVAWQGSQTQYF.

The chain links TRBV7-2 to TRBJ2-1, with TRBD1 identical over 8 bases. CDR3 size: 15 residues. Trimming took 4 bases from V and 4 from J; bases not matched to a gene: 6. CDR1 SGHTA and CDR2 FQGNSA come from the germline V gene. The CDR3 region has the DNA TGTGCCAGCAGCTACGACAGGGGTGGGTACAATGAGCAGTTCTTC. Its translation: CASSYDRGGYNEQFF.

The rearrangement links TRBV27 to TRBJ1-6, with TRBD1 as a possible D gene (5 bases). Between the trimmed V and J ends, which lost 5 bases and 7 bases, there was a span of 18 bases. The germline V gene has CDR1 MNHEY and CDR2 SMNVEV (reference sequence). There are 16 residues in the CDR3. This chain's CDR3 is CASSRLQTVGNSPLHF. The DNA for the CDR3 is TGTGCCAGCAGTCGGCTGCAGACAGTGGGGAATTCACCCCTCCACTTT.

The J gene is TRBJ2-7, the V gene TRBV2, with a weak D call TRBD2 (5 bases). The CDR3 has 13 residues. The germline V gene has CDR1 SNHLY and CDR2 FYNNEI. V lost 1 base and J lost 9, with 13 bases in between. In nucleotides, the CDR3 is TGTGCCAGCAGTGAAGACATCACGGCGGGGCAGTACTTC. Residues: CASSEDITAGQYF.

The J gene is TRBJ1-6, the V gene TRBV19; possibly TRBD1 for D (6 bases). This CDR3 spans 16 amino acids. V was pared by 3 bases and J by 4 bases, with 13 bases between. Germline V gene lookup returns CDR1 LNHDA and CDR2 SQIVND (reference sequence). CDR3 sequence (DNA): TGTGCCAGTAGTATCGGGCAGGGGCCGTATAATTCACCCCTCCACTTT. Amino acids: CASSIGQGPYNSPLHF.

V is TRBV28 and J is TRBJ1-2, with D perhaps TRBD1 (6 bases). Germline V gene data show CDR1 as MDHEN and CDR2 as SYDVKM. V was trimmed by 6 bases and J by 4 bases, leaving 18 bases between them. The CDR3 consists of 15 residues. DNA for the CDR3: TGTGCCAGCAGCCAAAGGACAGCCGGAGGCTATGGCTACACCTTC. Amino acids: CASSQRTAGGYGYTF.

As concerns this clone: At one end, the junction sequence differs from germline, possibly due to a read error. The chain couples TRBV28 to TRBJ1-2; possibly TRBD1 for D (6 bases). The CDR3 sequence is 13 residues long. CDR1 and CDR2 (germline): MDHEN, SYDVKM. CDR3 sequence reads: CATSNRAYYGYTF. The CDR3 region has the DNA TGTGCCACCAGTAACAGGGCCTACTATGGCTACACCTTC.

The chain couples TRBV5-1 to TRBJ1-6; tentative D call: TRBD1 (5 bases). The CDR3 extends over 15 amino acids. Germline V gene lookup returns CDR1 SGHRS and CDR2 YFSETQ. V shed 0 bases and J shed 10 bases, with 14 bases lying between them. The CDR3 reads CASSLEQGVHSPLHF. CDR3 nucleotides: TGCGCCAGCAGCTTGGAGCAGGGCGTTCACTCACCCCTCCACTTT.

CDR3 loop: CAGRSRGNTDTQYF. The CDR3 DNA sequence: TGTGCCGGACGCTCCAGGGGGAACACAGATACGCAGTATTTT. This chain links TRBV6-5 with TRBJ2-3, with 7 bases identical to TRBD1. The V segment lost 11 bases and the J segment 2 bases; nucleotides outside the gene matches: 10. This CDR3 is built from 14 residues. Germline-derived CDR1 and CDR2 are MNHEY and SVGAGI.

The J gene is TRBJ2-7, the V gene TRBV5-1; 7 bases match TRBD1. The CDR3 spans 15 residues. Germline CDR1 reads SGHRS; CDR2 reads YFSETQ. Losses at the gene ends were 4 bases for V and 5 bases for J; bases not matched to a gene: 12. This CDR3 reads CASSQGDSTPHEQYF. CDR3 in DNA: TGCGCCAGCAGCCAGGGGGACAGCACGCCCCACGAGCAGTACTTC.

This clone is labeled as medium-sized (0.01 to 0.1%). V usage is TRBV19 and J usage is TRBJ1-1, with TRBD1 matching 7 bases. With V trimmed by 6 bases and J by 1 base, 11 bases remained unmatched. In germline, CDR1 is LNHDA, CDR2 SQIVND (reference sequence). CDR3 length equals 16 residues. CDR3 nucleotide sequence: TGTGCCAGTAGGGCCTCGGTCAGGGGGTCGAACACTGAAGCTTTCTTT. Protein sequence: CASRASVRGSNTEAFF.

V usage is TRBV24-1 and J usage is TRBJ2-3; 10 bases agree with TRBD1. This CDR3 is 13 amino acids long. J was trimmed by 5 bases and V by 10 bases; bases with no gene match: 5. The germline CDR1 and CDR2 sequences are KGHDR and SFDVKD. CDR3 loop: CATATGGVDTQYF. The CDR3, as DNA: TGTGCCACTGCGACAGGGGGCGTAGATACGCAGTATTTT.

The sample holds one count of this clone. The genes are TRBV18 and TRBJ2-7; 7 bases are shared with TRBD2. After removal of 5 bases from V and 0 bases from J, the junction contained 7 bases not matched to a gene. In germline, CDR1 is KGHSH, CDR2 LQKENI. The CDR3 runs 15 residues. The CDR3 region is CASSTAGGSSYEQYF. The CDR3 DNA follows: TGTGCCAGCTCAACAGCCGGGGGGTCCTCCTACGAGCAGTACTTC.

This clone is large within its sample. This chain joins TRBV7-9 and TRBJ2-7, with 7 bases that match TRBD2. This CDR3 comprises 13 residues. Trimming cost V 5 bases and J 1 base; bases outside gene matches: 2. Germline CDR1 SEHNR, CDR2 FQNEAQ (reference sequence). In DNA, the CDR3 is TGTGCCAGCAGCGAGGGACTATCCTACGAGCAGTACTTC. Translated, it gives CASSEGLSYEQYF.

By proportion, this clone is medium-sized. The CDR3 here is CASSSSKQGNSGSPLHF. The CDR3, as DNA: TGTGCCAGCAGCTCTAGCAAACAGGGGAACAGCGGTTCACCCCTCCACTTT. The chain carries TRBV7-9 and TRBJ1-6, with 7 bases that match TRBD1. The CDR3 consists of 17 residues. CDR1 and CDR2 from the germline V gene are SEHNR and FQNEAQ (reference sequence). V lost 4 bases to trimming and J lost 9 bases; unmatched junction nucleotides: 15.

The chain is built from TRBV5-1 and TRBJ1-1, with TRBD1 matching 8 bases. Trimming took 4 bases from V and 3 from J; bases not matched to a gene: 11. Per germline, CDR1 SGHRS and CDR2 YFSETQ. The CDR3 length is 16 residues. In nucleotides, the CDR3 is TGCGCCAGCAGCATTTACAGGGGGATCAGAGACACTGAAGCTTTCTTT. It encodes CASSIYRGIRDTEAFF. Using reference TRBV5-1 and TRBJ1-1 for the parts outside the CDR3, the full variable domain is KAGVTQTPRYLIKTRGQQVTLSCSPISGHRSVSWYQQTPGQGLQFLFEYFSETQRNKGNFPGRFSGRQFSNSRSEMNVSTLELGDSALYLCASSIYRGIRDTEAFFGQGTRLTVV.

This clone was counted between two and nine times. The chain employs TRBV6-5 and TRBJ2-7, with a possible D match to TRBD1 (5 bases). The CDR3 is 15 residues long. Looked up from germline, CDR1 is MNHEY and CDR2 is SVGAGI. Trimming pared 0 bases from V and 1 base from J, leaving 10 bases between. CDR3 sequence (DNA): TGTGCCAGCAGTTACTCGGATAGGGGTTCCTACGAGCAGTACTTC. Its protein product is CASSYSDRGSYEQYF.

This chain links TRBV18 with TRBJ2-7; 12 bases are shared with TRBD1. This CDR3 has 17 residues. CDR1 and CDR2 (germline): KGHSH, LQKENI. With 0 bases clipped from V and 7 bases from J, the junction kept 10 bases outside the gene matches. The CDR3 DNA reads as TGTGCCAGCTCACCACCTACCTCCGGGACAGGGGGCAGGGAGCAGTACTTC. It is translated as CASSPPTSGTGGREQYF.

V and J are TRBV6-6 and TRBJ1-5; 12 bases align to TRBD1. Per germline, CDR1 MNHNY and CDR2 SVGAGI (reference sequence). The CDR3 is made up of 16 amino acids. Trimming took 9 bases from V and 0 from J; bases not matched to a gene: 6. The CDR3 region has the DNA TGTGCCAGTGGGGACAGGGGGCATATTAGCAATCAGCCCCAGCATTTT. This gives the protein CASGDRGHISNQPQHF.

Here the CDR3 DNA reads TGTGCCTGGAGTGTGTATAGCGGGGGACCTCAAGAGACCCAGTACTTC. Amino acids: CAWSVYSGGPQETQYF. The J gene is TRBJ2-5, the V gene TRBV30; TRBD2 aligns across 9 bases. The V gene end was trimmed by 0 bases and the J gene end by 2 bases; junction bases not matched to a gene: 7. The CDR3 runs to 16 residues. From germline, CDR1 is GTSNPN and CDR2 SVGIG (reference sequence).

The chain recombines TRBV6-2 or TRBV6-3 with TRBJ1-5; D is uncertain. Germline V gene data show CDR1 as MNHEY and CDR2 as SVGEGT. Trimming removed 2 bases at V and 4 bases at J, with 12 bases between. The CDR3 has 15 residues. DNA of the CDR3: TGTGCCAGCAGTTACGCGGGTCATCGTAATCAGCCCCAGCATTTT. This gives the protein CASSYAGHRNQPQHF.

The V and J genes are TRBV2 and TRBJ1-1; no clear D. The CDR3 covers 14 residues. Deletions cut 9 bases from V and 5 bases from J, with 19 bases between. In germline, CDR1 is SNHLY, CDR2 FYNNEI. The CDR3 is CASSGTDLGTEAFF. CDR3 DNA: TGTGCCAGTTCCGGCACAGATTTGGGTACTGAAGCTTTCTTT.

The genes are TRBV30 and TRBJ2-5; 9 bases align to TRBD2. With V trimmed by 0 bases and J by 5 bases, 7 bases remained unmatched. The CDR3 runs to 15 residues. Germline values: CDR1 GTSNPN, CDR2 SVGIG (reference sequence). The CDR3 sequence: CAWSVKGLAGETQYF. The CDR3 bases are TGTGCCTGGAGTGTAAAGGGACTAGCTGGGGAGACCCAGTACTTC.

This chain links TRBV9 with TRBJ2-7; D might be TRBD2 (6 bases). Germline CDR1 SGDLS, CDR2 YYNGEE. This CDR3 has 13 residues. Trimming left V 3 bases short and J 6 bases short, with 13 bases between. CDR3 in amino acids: CASSAEGTGEQYF. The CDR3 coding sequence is TGTGCCAGCAGCGCGGAGGGTACGGGCGAGCAGTACTTC.

This chain's CDR3 is CASSVAPWGGEQYF. The CDR3, as DNA: TGTGCCAGCAGCGTAGCTCCATGGGGGGGCGAGCAGTACTTC. The rearrangement uses TRBV9 and TRBJ2-7, with 7 bases that match TRBD2. The CDR3 runs 14 residues. V was pared by 0 bases and J by 6 bases, with 6 bases of the junction left unmatched. Per the germline V gene, CDR1 is SGDLS and CDR2 is YYNGEE.

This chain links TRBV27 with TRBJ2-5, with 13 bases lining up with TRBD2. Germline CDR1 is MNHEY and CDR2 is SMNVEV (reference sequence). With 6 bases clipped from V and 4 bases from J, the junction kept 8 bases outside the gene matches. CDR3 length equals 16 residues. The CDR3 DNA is TGTGCCAGCAGACCCCGACTAGCGGGGGGCTTAGAGACCCAGTACTTC. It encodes CASRPRLAGGLETQYF.